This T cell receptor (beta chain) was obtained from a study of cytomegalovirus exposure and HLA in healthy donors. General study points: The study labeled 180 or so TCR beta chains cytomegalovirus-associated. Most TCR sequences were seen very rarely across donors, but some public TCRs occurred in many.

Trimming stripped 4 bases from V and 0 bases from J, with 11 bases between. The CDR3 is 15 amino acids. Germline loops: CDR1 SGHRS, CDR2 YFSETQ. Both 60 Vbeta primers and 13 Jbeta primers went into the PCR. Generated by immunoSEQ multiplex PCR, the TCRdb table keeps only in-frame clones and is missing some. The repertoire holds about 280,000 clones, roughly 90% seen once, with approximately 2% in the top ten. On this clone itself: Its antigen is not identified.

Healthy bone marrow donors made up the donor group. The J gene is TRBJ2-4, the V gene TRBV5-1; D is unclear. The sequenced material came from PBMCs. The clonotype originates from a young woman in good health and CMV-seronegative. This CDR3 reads CASSPLGVAKNIQYF. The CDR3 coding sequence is TGCGCCAGCAGCCCCCTGGGCGTAGCCAAAAACATTCAGTACTTC.